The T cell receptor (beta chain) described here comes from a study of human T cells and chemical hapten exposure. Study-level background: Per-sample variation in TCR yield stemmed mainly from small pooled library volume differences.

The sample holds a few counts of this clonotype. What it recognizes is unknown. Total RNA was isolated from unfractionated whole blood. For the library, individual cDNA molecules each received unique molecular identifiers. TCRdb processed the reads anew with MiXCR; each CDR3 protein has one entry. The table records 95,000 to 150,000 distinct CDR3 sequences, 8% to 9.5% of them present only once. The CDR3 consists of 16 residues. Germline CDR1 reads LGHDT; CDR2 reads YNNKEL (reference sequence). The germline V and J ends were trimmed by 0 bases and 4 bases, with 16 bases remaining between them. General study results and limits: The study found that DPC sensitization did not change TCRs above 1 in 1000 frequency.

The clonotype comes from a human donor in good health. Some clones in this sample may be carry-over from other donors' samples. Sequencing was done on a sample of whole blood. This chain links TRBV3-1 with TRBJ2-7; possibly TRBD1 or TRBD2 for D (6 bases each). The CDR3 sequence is CASSQDLVGGRYEQYF. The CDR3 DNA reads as TGTGCCAGCAGCCAAGATCTGGTGGGGGGCAGATACGAGCAGTACTTC.